This T cell receptor (beta chain) originates from a study of cytomegalovirus exposure and HLA in healthy donors. General study findings and limits: In a later analysis, productive TCRs from donors in an Asian-associated ancestry cluster reportedly carried fewer N-insertions than the cohort mean.

The PCR had 60 Vbeta and 13 Jbeta primers. Repertoires were generated with immunoSEQ multiplex PCR, while TCRdb's copy carries only in-frame clones and drops some. The sample records approximately 190,000 clones, around 90% being singletons. With respect to this clone: Its cognate antigen is unknown.

The TCR was taken from a boy under 10 years old in good health and CMV-seronegative. The sample taken for sequencing was PBMCs.

CDR3 nucleotides: TGCGCCAGCAGCTTGGGCGGGGGGGTTGTGGATGAGCAGTTCTTC. Its translation: CASSLGGGVVDEQFF. This chain links TRBV5-1 with TRBJ2-1; 9 bases map to TRBD2. This CDR3 has 15 amino acids. Germline assignment: CDR1 SGHRS and CDR2 YFSETQ. Unmatched junction bases numbered 6, after V lost 0 bases and J lost 8 bases.